This paragraph reports one T cell receptor (beta chain). Trimming stripped 4 bases from V and 1 base from J, with 16 bases between. This CDR3 contains 16 residues. The V gene's germline CDR1 is MDHEN and CDR2 SYDVKM. The entry originates in a study of Graves' ophthalmopathy and Graves' hyperthyroidism. As the template, RNA transcripts were used to amplify TCR beta CDR3 regions. Scientists carried out first-round RT-PCR using HTBI primers and then a second-round multiplex PCR. TCRdb itself ran the multiplex PCR reads through MiXCR, one entry per CDR3 protein. The sample contains about 420,000 distinct CDR3 sequences, roughly 21% of which appear only once. The authors diagnosed from clinical symptoms, serum thyroxine, TRAb, thyroid ultrasound and orbital computed tomography.

Sequencing used peripheral blood. The chain uses TRBV28 and TRBJ1-1, with D perhaps TRBD1 (5 bases). The clonotype was recovered from a woman under 30 with stable Graves' hyperthyroidism. The CDR3 is CASSSPLGHQNTEAFF. CDR3 DNA sequence: TGTGCCAGCAGTTCCCCTTTGGGGCACCAGAACACTGAAGCTTTCTTT.